These 15 T cell receptor beta chains were all obtained from the same sample, sequenced in a study of T cell changes during pregnancy in multiple sclerosis. Only in-frame clones appear in the TCRdb table, and some are missing; sequencing was by immunoSEQ multiplex PCR. The sample consists of approximately 93,000 clones, around 93% of them appearing once. Sequencing used peripheral blood, obtained in the first trimester of pregnancy. These TCRs come from a female donor in good health, enrolled as a control in a pregnancy study.

This chain connects TRBV28 to TRBJ2-7; TRBD2 is a possible D gene (5 bases). Per the germline V gene, CDR1 is MDHEN and CDR2 is SYDVKM. The CDR3 consists of 13 residues. The V and J ends lost 2 bases and 4 bases respectively, with 9 bases between them. CDR3 residues: CASSLERRYEQYF. Here the CDR3 DNA reads TGTGCCAGCAGTTTAGAACGGAGGTACGAGCAGTACTTC.

The V and J genes are TRBV5-4 and TRBJ1-6; 7 bases map to TRBD1. With V trimmed by 4 bases and J by 6 bases, 7 bases remained unmatched. CDR1 and CDR2 (germline): SGHNT, YYREEE (reference sequence). CDR3 size: 15 residues. CDR3 in DNA: TGTGCCAGCAGCCCTAGGGACAGACGTAATTCACCCCTCCACTTT. This encodes CASSPRDRRNSPLHF. The complete variable domain, with remaining parts taken from reference TRBV5-4 and TRBJ1-6, reads ETGVTQSPTHLIKTRGQQVTLRCSSQSGHNTVSWYQQALGQGPQFIFQYYREEENGRGNFPPRFSGLQFPNYSSELNVNALELDDSALYLCASSPRDRRNSPLHFGNGTRLTVT.

This clone was found once. This chain links TRBV7-3 with TRBJ2-2; TRBD1 matches 7 bases. Germline loops: CDR1 SGHTA, CDR2 FQGTGA. The trim removed 5 bases at V and 1 base at J, leaving 7 bases unmatched. The CDR3 extends over 16 amino acids. The CDR3 loop reads CASSSTGVWNTGELFF. The DNA for the CDR3 is TGTGCCAGCAGCAGCACAGGGGTTTGGAACACCGGGGAGCTGTTTTTT.

The V gene is TRBV7-9, the J gene TRBJ2-7, with 10 bases identical to TRBD2. The CDR3 covers 16 residues. Germline V gives CDR1 SEHNR, CDR2 FQNEAQ (reference sequence). J gave up 1 base and V 5 bases, and 8 bases lay outside the gene matches. The DNA of the CDR3 is TGTGCCAGCAGCCCAGGGGAGCGGGGGGGTTCCTACGAGCAGTACTTC. Protein sequence: CASSPGERGGSYEQYF.

The chain recombines TRBV7-9 with TRBJ2-1, with D possibly TRBD1 on 6 matching bases. The CDR3 totals 13 residues. CDR1 and CDR2 (germline): SEHNR, FQNEAQ (reference sequence). V was trimmed by 5 bases and J by 8 bases, leaving 13 bases between them. CDR3 loop: CASSPGAWDEQFF. For the CDR3, the DNA is TGTGCCAGCAGCCCAGGGGCGTGGGATGAGCAGTTCTTC. Combining the CDR3 with reference TRBV7-9 and TRBJ2-1 gives the whole variable domain DTGVSQNPRHKITKRGQNVTFRCDPISEHNRLYWYRQTLGQGPEFLTYFQNEAQLEKSRLLSDRFSAERPKGSFSTLEIQRTEQGDSAMYLCASSPGAWDEQFFGPGTRLTVL.

V and J are TRBV30 and TRBJ1-5, with 9 positions matching TRBD1. J was trimmed by 4 bases and V by 0 bases; bases with no gene match: 1. The CDR3 is 14 amino acids. The germline CDR1 and CDR2 sequences are GTSNPN and SVGIG (reference sequence). CDR3 nucleotide sequence: TGTGCCTGGAGTGTCGGGACAGGGAATCAGCCCCAGCATTTT. It codes for CAWSVGTGNQPQHF. Full variable domain (outside the CDR3, taken from reference TRBV30 and TRBJ1-5): SQTIHQWPATLVQPVGSPLSLECTVEGTSNPNLYWYRQAAGRGLQLLFYSVGIGQISSEVPQNLSASRPQDRQFILSSKKLLLSDSGFYLCAWSVGTGNQPQHFGDGTRLSIL.

The gene calls are TRBV7-9 and TRBJ2-2; D is perhaps TRBD2 (6 bases). The germline gives CDR1 SEHNR, CDR2 FQNEAQ (reference sequence). Trimming took 6 bases from V and 6 from J, leaving 11 bases between them. This CDR3 region has 13 residues. In DNA, the CDR3 is TGTGCCAGCAGAGTAGCGGCGGCCGGGGAGCTGTTTTTT. Translated, it gives CASRVAAAGELFF.

This chain uses TRBV5-1 with TRBJ1-3; D might be TRBD1 (5 bases). The CDR3 is 17 residues long. Germline-derived CDR1 and CDR2 are SGHRS and YFSETQ. Trimming left V 0 bases short and J 0 bases short, with 13 bases between. DNA for the CDR3: TGCGCCAGCAGCTTGGCTGTAGGGGATAACTCTGGAAACACCATATATTTT. The encoded protein is CASSLAVGDNSGNTIYF.

CDR3 amino acids: CAISELSKVSGLAGSETQYF. DNA for the CDR3: TGTGCCATCAGCGAGCTCTCGAAAGTCTCGGGGCTAGCGGGTTCAGAGACCCAGTACTTC. The rearrangement joins TRBV10-3 to TRBJ2-5; 8 bases are a match to TRBD2. The CDR3 has 20 amino acids. Germline trimming cut 6 bases from V and 4 bases from J; bases unmatched to any gene: 25. Germline V CDR1 and CDR2: ENHRY, SYGVKD.

The rearrangement links TRBV7-9 to TRBJ1-1; D not resolved. The CDR3 runs 13 residues. V lost 2 bases to trimming and J lost 5 bases, with 9 bases between them. Germline V CDR1 and CDR2: SEHNR, FQNEAQ (reference sequence). Here the CDR3 DNA reads TGTGCCAGCAGCTTACTCCCTAGAACTGAAGCTTTCTTT. Translated: CASSLLPRTEAFF.

The chain combines TRBV9 with TRBJ1-3; D call uncertain. CDR1 SGDLS and CDR2 YYNGEE come from the germline V gene. V was shortened by 0 bases and J by 0 bases, with 7 bases between the two germline ends. CDR3 size: 15 residues. The CDR3 sequence is CASSVGTASGNTIYF. The CDR3 DNA follows: TGTGCCAGCAGCGTAGGAACAGCCTCTGGAAACACCATATATTTT. The whole variable domain, remainder taken from reference TRBV9 and TRBJ1-3, is DSGVTQTPKHLITATGQRVTLRCSPRSGDLSVYWYQQSLDQGLQFLIQYYNGEERAKGNILERFSAQQFPDLHSELNLSSLELGDSALYFCASSVGTASGNTIYFGEGSWLTVV.

V usage is TRBV11-2 and J usage is TRBJ1-1; no firm D call. Germline V gene data show CDR1 as SGHAT and CDR2 as FQNNGV. V gave up 2 bases and J gave up 1 base, with 14 bases separating them. The length of the CDR3 is 16 residues. CDR3 sequence (DNA): TGTGCCAGCAGCTTAACCCAATACTCGGGGAACACTGAAGCTTTCTTT. This codes for CASSLTQYSGNTEAFF.

The V gene is TRBV10-3, the J gene TRBJ2-2; 7 nucleotides line up with TRBD1. Germline V lookup: CDR1 ENHRY, CDR2 SYGVKD. This CDR3 region has 14 residues. Trimming took 7 bases from V and 4 from J; bases not matched to a gene: 6. CDR3: CAIIGQVGTGELFF. The CDR3 DNA reads TGTGCCATCATCGGACAGGTGGGCACCGGGGAGCTGTTTTTT.

The chain uses TRBV30 and TRBJ1-1; 9 bases fit TRBD1. This CDR3 region has 14 residues. The V gene end was trimmed by 2 bases and the J gene end by 5 bases; junction bases not matched to a gene: 6. Germline CDR1 and CDR2: GTSNPN and SVGIG (reference sequence). CDR3 DNA sequence: TGTGCCTGGAGTTTGGACAGGGGAAGGACTGAAGCTTTCTTT. It yields the protein CAWSLDRGRTEAFF.

The chain recombines TRBV11-2 with TRBJ1-1, with D perhaps matching TRBD1 (5 bases). Trimming removed 5 bases at V and 6 bases at J, with 16 bases between. Germline V lookup: CDR1 SGHAT, CDR2 FQNNGV. The CDR3 spans 14 residues. The CDR3 coding sequence is TGTGCCAGCAGCCCAGTGGGGGGTAGGGCTGAAGCTTTCTTT. Translating it yields CASSPVGGRAEAFF.